A selection of T cell receptor beta chains follows, all from one sample in a study of sequential checkpoint blockade in melanoma. This table comes from immunoSEQ multiplex PCR, and its TCRdb copy is limited to in-frame clones, with some not included. The sample has fewer than 15,000 clones, approximately 63% seen once. This specimen consisted of CD8+ T cells sorted from blood (inferred from file names), obtained from a patient given nivolumab and ipilimumab in sequence. Receptors were obtained from a human donor with melanoma. CDR3s leave out the opening cysteine and the closing phenylalanine or tryptophan. Each record gives: clone size, V gene, J gene, CDR3 protein. Size values are once, few and many counts, or a class for expanded clones, and some rows have none.

abundance: medium-sized; v_gene: TRBV7-6; j_gene: TRBJ2-2; CDR3aa: ASSLVGQGIRYTGELF
abundance: NA; v_gene: TRBV5-6; j_gene: TRBJ2-7; CDR3aa: ASSLVPGQGRDSYEQY
abundance: NA; v_gene: TRBV7-6; j_gene: TRBJ2-3; CDR3aa: ASSPEPGGTDTQY
abundance: NA; v_gene: TRBV6-1; j_gene: TRBJ2-1; CDR3aa: ASRVTSPHEQF
abundance: NA; v_gene: TRBV30; j_gene: TRBJ2-6; CDR3aa: AWWGGDRSPDSGANVLT
abundance: NA; v_gene: TRBV7-3; j_gene: TRBJ2-7; CDR3aa: ASSPQHRSSYEQY
abundance: once; v_gene: TRBV28; j_gene: TRBJ2-1; CDR3aa: ASSLSGNEQF
abundance: NA; v_gene: TRBV6-5; j_gene: TRBJ1-2; CDR3aa: ASRTSGGYGYT
abundance: NA; v_gene: TRBV29-1; j_gene: TRBJ2-7; CDR3aa: SVEAGDPNEQY
abundance: NA; v_gene: TRBV4-3; j_gene: TRBJ2-2; CDR3aa: ASSQLIGGGANTGELF
abundance: NA; v_gene: TRBV4-1; j_gene: TRBJ2-5; CDR3aa: ASSPRVKVAGETQY
abundance: few; v_gene: TRBV5-1; j_gene: TRBJ2-1; CDR3aa: ASSLGLIAGIYNEQF
abundance: NA; v_gene: TRBV25-1; j_gene: TRBJ2-1; CDR3aa: ASSEYLGQGIEQF
abundance: NA; v_gene: TRBV2; j_gene: TRBJ2-7; CDR3aa: ASRNLDRGAYEQY
abundance: NA; v_gene: TRBV5-6; j_gene: TRBJ2-7; CDR3aa: ASSLGHPYEQY
abundance: few; v_gene: TRBV4-1; j_gene: TRBJ2-7; CDR3aa: ASSQNRGGVHEQY
abundance: few; v_gene: TRBV5-4; j_gene: TRBJ2-7; CDR3aa: ASSYQTAYEQY
abundance: few; v_gene: TRBV7-2; j_gene: TRBJ2-3; CDR3aa: ASSTTLDTQY
abundance: NA; v_gene: TRBV19; j_gene: TRBJ1-5; CDR3aa: ASSIMDRSNQPQH
abundance: NA; v_gene: TRBV6-5; j_gene: TRBJ2-5; CDR3aa: ASSYFGTALQETQY
abundance: NA; v_gene: TRBV27; j_gene: TRBJ2-2; CDR3aa: ASAWAVNTGELF
abundance: few; v_gene: TRBV19; j_gene: TRBJ2-1; CDR3aa: ASSIENRAYNEQF
abundance: NA; v_gene: TRBV28; j_gene: TRBJ1-2; CDR3aa: ASSPQLEGPNYGYT
abundance: NA; v_gene: TRBV6-5; j_gene: TRBJ1-1; CDR3aa: ASTSQGARTEAF
abundance: NA; v_gene: TRBV6-1; j_gene: TRBJ1-1; CDR3aa: ASSEGSTEAF
abundance: NA; v_gene: TRBV7-9; j_gene: TRBJ1-5; CDR3aa: ASSLQNQPQH
abundance: medium-sized; v_gene: TRBV18; j_gene: TRBJ2-7; CDR3aa: ASSPPGEAYEQY
abundance: NA; v_gene: TRBV7-8; j_gene: TRBJ1-2; CDR3aa: ASSFTLGGQYGYT
abundance: NA; v_gene: TRBV27; j_gene: TRBJ2-1; CDR3aa: ASSHYNEQF
abundance: NA; v_gene: TRBV6-1; j_gene: TRBJ2-7; CDR3aa: ASRTRTSGWYEQY
abundance: NA; v_gene: TRBV6-1; j_gene: TRBJ1-2; CDR3aa: ASGGSYGYT
abundance: few; v_gene: TRBV10-3; j_gene: TRBJ1-2; CDR3aa: AIRGDNGGYT
abundance: NA; v_gene: TRBV5-1; j_gene: TRBJ2-7; CDR3aa: ASSQTGGNYEQY
abundance: NA; v_gene: TRBV27; j_gene: TRBJ2-7; CDR3aa: ASSLVAGFYEQY
abundance: NA; v_gene: TRBV6-5; j_gene: TRBJ2-5; CDR3aa: ASILSGRAGETQY
abundance: NA; v_gene: TRBV25-1; j_gene: TRBJ1-4; CDR3aa: ASTRHREKLF
abundance: few; v_gene: TRBV6-6; j_gene: TRBJ1-2; CDR3aa: ASSYRTDDGYT
abundance: NA; v_gene: TRBV28; j_gene: TRBJ2-5; CDR3aa: ASSLMASGVRGEQY
abundance: NA; v_gene: TRBV9; j_gene: TRBJ2-3; CDR3aa: ASSVVPGSRTDTQY
abundance: NA; v_gene: TRBV7-9; j_gene: TRBJ2-3; CDR3aa: ASSLATGYSTDTQY
abundance: NA; v_gene: TRBV4-1; j_gene: TRBJ2-3; CDR3aa: ASSQEWTGRTDTQY
abundance: few; v_gene: TRBV27; j_gene: TRBJ2-3; CDR3aa: ASSPLAGATDTQY
abundance: once; v_gene: TRBV28; j_gene: TRBJ2-5; CDR3aa: ASSLIDYQETQY